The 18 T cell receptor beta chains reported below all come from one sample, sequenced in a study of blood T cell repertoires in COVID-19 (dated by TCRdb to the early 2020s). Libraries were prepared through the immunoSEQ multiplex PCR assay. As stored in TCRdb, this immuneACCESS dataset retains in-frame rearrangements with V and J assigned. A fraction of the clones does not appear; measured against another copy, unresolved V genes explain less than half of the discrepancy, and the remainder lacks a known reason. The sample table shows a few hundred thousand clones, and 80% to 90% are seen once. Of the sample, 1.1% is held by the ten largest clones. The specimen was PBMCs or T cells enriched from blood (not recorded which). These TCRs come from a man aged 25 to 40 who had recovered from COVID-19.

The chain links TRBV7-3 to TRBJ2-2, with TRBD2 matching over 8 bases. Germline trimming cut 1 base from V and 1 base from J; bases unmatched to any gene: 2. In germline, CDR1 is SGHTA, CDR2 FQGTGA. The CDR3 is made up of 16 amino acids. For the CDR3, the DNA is TGTGCCAGCAGCTTAAGTACTAGCGGGAACACCGGGGAGCTGTTTTTT. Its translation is CASSLSTSGNTGELFF.

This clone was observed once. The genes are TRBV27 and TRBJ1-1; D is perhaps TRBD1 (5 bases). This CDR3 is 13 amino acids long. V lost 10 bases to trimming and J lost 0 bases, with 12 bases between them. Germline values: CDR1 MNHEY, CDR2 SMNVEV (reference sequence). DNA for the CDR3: TGTGCCACCCGGGGAGGGGTGAACACTGAAGCTTTCTTT. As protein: CATRGGVNTEAFF.

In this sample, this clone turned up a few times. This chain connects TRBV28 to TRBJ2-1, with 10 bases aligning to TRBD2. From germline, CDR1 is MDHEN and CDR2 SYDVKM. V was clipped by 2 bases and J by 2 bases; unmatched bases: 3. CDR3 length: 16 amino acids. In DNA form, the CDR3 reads TGTGCCAGCAGTTTAATAGCGGGAGGAACCTACAATGAGCAGTTCTTC. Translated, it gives CASSLIAGGTYNEQFF. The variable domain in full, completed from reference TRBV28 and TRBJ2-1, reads DVKVTQSSRYLVKRTGEKVFLECVQDMDHENMFWYRQDPGLGLRLIYFSYDVKMKEKGDIPEGYSVSREKKERFSLILESASTNQTSMYLCASSLIAGGTYNEQFFGPGTRLTVL.

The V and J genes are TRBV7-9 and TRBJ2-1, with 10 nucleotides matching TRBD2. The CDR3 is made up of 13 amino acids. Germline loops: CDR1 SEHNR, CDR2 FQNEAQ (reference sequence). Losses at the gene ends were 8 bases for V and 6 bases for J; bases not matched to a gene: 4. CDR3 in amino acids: CASGLAAGNEQFF. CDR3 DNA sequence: TGTGCCAGCGGACTAGCGGCAGGCAATGAGCAGTTCTTC.

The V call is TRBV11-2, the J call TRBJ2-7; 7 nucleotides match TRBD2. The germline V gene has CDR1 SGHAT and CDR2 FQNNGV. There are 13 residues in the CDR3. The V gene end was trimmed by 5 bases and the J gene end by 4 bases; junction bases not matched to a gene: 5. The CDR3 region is CASSDGLVYEQYF. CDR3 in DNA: TGTGCCAGCAGCGACGGACTAGTGTACGAGCAGTACTTC. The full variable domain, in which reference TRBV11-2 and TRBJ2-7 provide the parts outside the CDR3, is EAGVAQSPRYKIIEKRQSVAFWCNPISGHATLYWYQQILGQGPKLLIQFQNNGVVDDSQLPKDRFSAERLKGVDSTLKIQPAKLEDSAVYLCASSDGLVYEQYFGPGTRLTVT.

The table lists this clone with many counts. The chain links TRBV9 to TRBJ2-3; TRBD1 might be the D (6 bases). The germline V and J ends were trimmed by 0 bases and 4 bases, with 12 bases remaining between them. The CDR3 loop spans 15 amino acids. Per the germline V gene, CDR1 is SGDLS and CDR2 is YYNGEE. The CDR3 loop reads CASSVVQGFPDTQYF. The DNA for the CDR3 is TGTGCCAGCAGCGTAGTTCAGGGGTTCCCAGATACGCAGTATTTT.

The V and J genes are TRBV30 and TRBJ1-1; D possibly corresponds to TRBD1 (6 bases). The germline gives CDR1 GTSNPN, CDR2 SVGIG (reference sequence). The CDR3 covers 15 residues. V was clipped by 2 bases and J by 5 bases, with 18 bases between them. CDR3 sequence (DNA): TGTGCCTGGAGTCGTCCAGGGGATTTGAGGACTGAAGCTTTCTTT. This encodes CAWSRPGDLRTEAFF.

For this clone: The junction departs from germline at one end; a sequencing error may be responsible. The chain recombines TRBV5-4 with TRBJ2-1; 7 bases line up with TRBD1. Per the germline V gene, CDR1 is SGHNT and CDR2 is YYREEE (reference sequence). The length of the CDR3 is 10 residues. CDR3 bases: TGTGCCAGCAGAGACAGGGTTGAAATCTTC. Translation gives CASRDRVEIF.

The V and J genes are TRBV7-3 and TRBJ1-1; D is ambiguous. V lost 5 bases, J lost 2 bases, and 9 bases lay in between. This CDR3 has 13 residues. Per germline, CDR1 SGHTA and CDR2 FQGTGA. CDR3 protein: CASSPQANTEAFF. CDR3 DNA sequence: TGTGCCAGCAGCCCCCAGGCTAACACTGAAGCTTTCTTT.

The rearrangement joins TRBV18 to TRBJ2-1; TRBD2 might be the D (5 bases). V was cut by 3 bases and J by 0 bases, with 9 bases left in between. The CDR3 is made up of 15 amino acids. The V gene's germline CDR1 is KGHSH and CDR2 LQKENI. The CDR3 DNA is TGTGCCAGCTCACCGCAGGAGGACTCCTACAATGAGCAGTTCTTC. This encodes CASSPQEDSYNEQFF.

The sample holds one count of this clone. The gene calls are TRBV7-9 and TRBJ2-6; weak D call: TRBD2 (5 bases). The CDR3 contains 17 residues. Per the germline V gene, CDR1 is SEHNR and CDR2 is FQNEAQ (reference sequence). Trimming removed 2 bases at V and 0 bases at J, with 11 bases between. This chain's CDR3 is CASSLFRGSSGANVLTF. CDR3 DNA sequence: TGTGCCAGCAGCTTATTCCGAGGGTCCTCTGGGGCCAACGTCCTGACTTTC.

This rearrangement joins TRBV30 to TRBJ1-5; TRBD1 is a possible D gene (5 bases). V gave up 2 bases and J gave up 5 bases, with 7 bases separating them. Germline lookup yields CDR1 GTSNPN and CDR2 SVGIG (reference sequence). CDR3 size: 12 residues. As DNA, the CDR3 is TGTGCCTGGAGTCCGGGGGATCAGCCCCAGCATTTT. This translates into CAWSPGDQPQHF.

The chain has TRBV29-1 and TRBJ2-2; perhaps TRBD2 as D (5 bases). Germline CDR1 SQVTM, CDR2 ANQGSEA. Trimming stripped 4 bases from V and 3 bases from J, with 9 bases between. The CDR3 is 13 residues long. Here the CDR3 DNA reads TGCAGCGTTGGCCGGGGTCACACCGGGGAGCTGTTTTTT. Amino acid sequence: CSVGRGHTGELFF.

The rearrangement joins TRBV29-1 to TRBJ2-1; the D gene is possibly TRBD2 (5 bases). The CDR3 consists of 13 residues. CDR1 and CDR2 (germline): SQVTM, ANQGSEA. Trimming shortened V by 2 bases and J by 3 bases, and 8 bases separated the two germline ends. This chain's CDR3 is CSVELEDYNEQFF. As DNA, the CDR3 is TGCAGCGTTGAATTGGAGGACTACAATGAGCAGTTCTTC.

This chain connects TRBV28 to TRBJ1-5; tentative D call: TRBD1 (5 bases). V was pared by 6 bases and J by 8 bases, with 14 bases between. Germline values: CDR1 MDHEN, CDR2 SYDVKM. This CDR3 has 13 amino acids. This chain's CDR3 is CASRDGANEPQHF. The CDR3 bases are TGTGCCAGCAGGGATGGGGCAAATGAGCCCCAGCATTTT.

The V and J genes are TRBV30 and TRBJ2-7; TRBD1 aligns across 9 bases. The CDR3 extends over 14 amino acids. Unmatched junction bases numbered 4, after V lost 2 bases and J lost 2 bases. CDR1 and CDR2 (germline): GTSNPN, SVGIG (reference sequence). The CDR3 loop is CAWSWGTGPYEQYF. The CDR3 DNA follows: TGTGCCTGGAGTTGGGGGACAGGGCCCTACGAGCAGTACTTC.

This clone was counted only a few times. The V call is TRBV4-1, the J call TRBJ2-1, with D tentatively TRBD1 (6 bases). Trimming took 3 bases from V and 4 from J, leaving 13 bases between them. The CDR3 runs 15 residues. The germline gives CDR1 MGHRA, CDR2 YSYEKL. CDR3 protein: CASSHQGQPYNEQFF. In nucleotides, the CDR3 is TGCGCCAGCAGCCATCAAGGACAGCCTTACAATGAGCAGTTCTTC.

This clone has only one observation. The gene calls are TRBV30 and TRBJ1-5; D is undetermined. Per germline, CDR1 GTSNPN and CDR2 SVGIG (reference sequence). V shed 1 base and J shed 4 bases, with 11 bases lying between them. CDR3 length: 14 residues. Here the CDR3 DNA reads TGTGCCTGGAGTGCGTTGACGGGAAATCAGCCCCAGCATTTT. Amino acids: CAWSALTGNQPQHF.